These T cell receptor beta chains were read from a single sample in a study of beta chain features in type 1 diabetes. Only in-frame clones appear in the TCRdb table, and some are missing; sequencing was by immunoSEQ multiplex PCR. Of 150,000 or so clones in the sample, around a tenth were seen once. Input material: central memory CD4+ T cells from blood. These receptors were obtained from a woman in her thirties or forties in good health. Both conserved end residues are part of each CDR3. D genes are given only for firm matches. Part of the rows lack a size; the others show once, few, many or a class for expanded clones.

NA	TRBV23-1	TRBJ1-5	NA	CASSRNDIYQPQHF	TGCGCCAGCAGTCGGAATGACATTTATCAGCCCCAGCATTTT
NA	TRBV27	TRBJ2-1	TRBD2	CASSVIPLLAGGADEQFF	TGTGCCAGCAGTGTTATCCCTCTACTAGCGGGGGGAGCGGATGAGCAGTTCTTC
few	TRBV7-2	TRBJ2-1	TRBD2	CASSFLAGYNEQFF	TGTGCCAGCAGCTTCCTAGCGGGGTACAATGAGCAGTTCTTC
few	TRBV4-2	TRBJ2-3	TRBD1	CASSSTGGFTDTQYF	TGTGCCAGCAGCTCCACAGGGGGCTTCACAGATACGCAGTATTTT
many	TRBV4-3	TRBJ2-6	NA	CASSQDRAGSGANVLTF	TGCGCCAGCAGCCAAGATCGCGCCGGCTCTGGGGCCAACGTCCTGACTTTC
NA	TRBV2	TRBJ2-1	TRBD2	CASRARTSGLYNEQFF	TGTGCCAGCAGGGCACGGACTAGCGGTCTGTACAATGAGCAGTTCTTC
NA	TRBV6-6	TRBJ1-2	TRBD1	CASRREQGSYTF	TGTGCCAGCAGAAGAGAACAGGGGAGCTACACCTTC
few	TRBV10-3	TRBJ2-7	TRBD2	CAIRDAGLGSSEQYF	TGTGCCATCAGGGACGCGGGACTAGGGTCTTCCGAGCAGTACTTC
few	TRBV27	TRBJ2-5	NA	CASTQYQETQYF	TGTGCCAGCACCCAGTACCAAGAGACCCAGTACTTC
NA	TRBV6-6	TRBJ1-1	NA	CASRFRGTEAFF	TGTGCCAGCAGATTCCGGGGCACTGAAGCTTTCTTT
few	TRBV7-2	TRBJ2-3	NA	CASSLVRGSTDTQYF	TGTGCCAGCAGCTTAGTTCGGGGTAGCACAGATACGCAGTATTTT
few	TRBV2	TRBJ2-6	TRBD2	CASRLAGGSASGANVLTF	TGTGCCAGCCGACTAGCGGGGGGCTCTGCCTCTGGGGCCAACGTCCTGACTTTC
NA	TRBV15	TRBJ1-5	NA	CATSSGERASNQPQHF	TGTGCCACCAGCAGTGGGGAGAGGGCTAGCAATCAGCCCCAGCATTTT
few	TRBV5-8	TRBJ2-1	TRBD2	CASSQSPGLAGNEQFF	TGTGCCAGCAGCCAAAGCCCGGGACTAGCGGGCAATGAGCAGTTCTTC
many	TRBV7-6	TRBJ2-7	NA	CASSLRQVQYYEQYF	TGTGCCAGCAGCTTAAGGCAGGTGCAGTACTACGAGCAGTACTTC
few	TRBV2	TRBJ2-6	TRBD2	CARGSGGTSGANVLTF	TGTGCCAGGGGTAGCGGGGGGACCTCTGGGGCCAACGTCCTGACTTTC
few	TRBV29-1	TRBJ2-1	TRBD2	CSVGFSAGAYNEQFF	TGCAGCGTTGGGTTTTCCGCGGGGGCCTACAATGAGCAGTTCTTC
few	TRBV6-1	TRBJ2-5	NA	CASSMTRWETQYF	TGTGCCAGCAGTATGACTAGGTGGGAGACCCAGTACTTC
NA	TRBV2	TRBJ2-3	TRBD2	CASRAERGDTDTQYF	TGTGCCAGCAGGGCGGAGCGGGGGGACACAGATACGCAGTATTTT
NA	TRBV5-1	TRBJ2-3	NA	CASSLVAGTDTQYF	TGCGCCAGCAGCTTGGTCGCGGGCACAGATACGCAGTATTTT
few	TRBV6-1	TRBJ1-2	NA	CASSHEPQYGYTF	TGTGCCAGCAGTCACGAGCCGCAATATGGCTACACCTTC
few	TRBV2	TRBJ2-1	NA	CASQPGTVKYNEQFF	TGTGCCAGCCAACCCGGGACTGTCAAATACAATGAGCAGTTCTTC
many	TRBV4-3	TRBJ2-1	TRBD1	CASSQSTGAYNEQFF	TGCGCCAGCAGCCAGTCGACAGGGGCCTACAATGAGCAGTTCTTC
NA	TRBV6-1	TRBJ1-1	NA	CASKKTVNTEAFF	TGTGCCAGCAAAAAGACAGTGAACACTGAAGCTTTCTTT
few	TRBV7-9	TRBJ1-5	NA	CASSLSSGQPQHF	TGTGCCAGCAGCCTTTCCAGCGGCCAGCCCCAGCATTTT
few	TRBV7-9	TRBJ1-2	NA	CASSFDGNYGYTF	TGTGCCAGCAGCTTCGACGGGAACTATGGCTACACCTTC
once	TRBV9	TRBJ2-7	TRBD1	CASSPTGQGATQQYF	TGTGCCAGCAGCCCCACGGGACAGGGGGCTACTCAGCAGTACTTC
NA	TRBV6-5	TRBJ1-2	TRBD1	CATQTTRQGVYGYTF	TGTGCCACCCAGACGACCCGACAGGGCGTCTATGGCTACACCTTC
few	TRBV19	TRBJ2-2	TRBD1	CASRYGQGAPGELFF	TGTGCCAGTAGATATGGACAGGGGGCTCCCGGGGAGCTGTTTTTT
few	TRBV7-8	TRBJ1-4	TRBD1	CASSLVGTGDGEKLFF	TGTGCCAGCAGCTTAGTGGGGACAGGGGATGGCGAAAAACTGTTTTTT
few	TRBV28	TRBJ2-3	NA	CASSLRVGGTDTQYF	TGTGCCAGCAGCTTAAGGGTAGGGGGCACAGATACGCAGTATTTT
few	TRBV5-1	TRBJ2-1	TRBD1	CASSFNPGQGSSEQFF	TGCGCCAGCAGCTTTAACCCGGGACAGGGTTCGAGTGAGCAGTTCTTC
few	TRBV19	TRBJ2-1	TRBD2	CASSFRRTSGQYNEQFF	TGTGCCAGTAGTTTTAGACGAACTAGCGGACAATACAATGAGCAGTTCTTC
NA	TRBV5-1	TRBJ2-7	TRBD1	CASSLLGQGSYEQYF	TGCGCCAGCAGCTTGCTAGGACAGGGGTCCTACGAGCAGTACTTC
NA	TRBV6-5	TRBJ2-7	TRBD2	CASSYFGGSGAYEQYF	TGTGCCAGCAGTTACTTCGGTGGTAGCGGGGCGTACGAGCAGTACTTC
NA	TRBV11-2	TRBJ2-5	NA	CASSYDRMETQYF	TGTGCCAGCAGCTACGACAGGATGGAGACCCAGTACTTC
few	TRBV5-1	TRBJ2-5	NA	CASSLWGPAQETQYF	TGCGCCAGCAGCCTTTGGGGGCCAGCTCAAGAGACCCAGTACTTC
NA	TRBV6-6	TRBJ1-2	TRBD1	CASSPSDRPGYTF	TGTGCCAGCAGTCCCTCGGACAGGCCTGGCTACACCTTC
few	TRBV2	TRBJ1-1	NA	CASISPRGYNTEAFF	TGTGCCAGCATTAGCCCCAGGGGATATAACACTGAAGCTTTCTTT
NA	TRBV11-3	TRBJ1-1	NA	CASSLVGQQNTEAFF	TGTGCCAGCAGCTTAGTAGGACAACAGAACACTGAAGCTTTCTTT
NA	TRBV7-2	TRBJ2-5	NA	CASSLDPHPRETQYF	TGTGCCAGCAGCTTAGATCCTCATCCGCGGGAGACCCAGTACTTC
few	TRBV14	TRBJ2-6	TRBD2	CASSQDASGGAGANVLTF	TGTGCCAGCAGCCAAGATGCAAGCGGGGGTGCTGGGGCCAACGTCCTGACTTTC
NA	TRBV11-2	TRBJ2-3	NA	CASSFRGVSGTDTQYF	TGTGCCAGCAGCTTCCGCGGGGTGAGCGGCACAGATACGCAGTATTTT
few	TRBV5-6	TRBJ2-3	NA	CASSPAGGGTDTQYF	TGTGCCAGCAGCCCGGCTGGCGGTGGCACAGATACGCAGTATTTT
NA	TRBV7-9	TRBJ2-6	NA	CASSWEGANVLTF	TGTGCCAGCAGCTGGGAGGGGGCCAACGTCCTGACTTTC
few	TRBV5-1	TRBJ2-2	NA	CASSLLTTNTGELFF	TGCGCCAGCAGCTTGTTGACAACAAACACCGGGGAGCTGTTTTTT
NA	TRBV2	TRBJ2-4	TRBD1	CASRHQQGNRDIQYF	TGTGCCAGCAGACACCAACAGGGGAATAGGGACATTCAGTACTTC
many	TRBV29-1	TRBJ1-2	NA	CSAGADYGYTF	TGCAGCGCAGGGGCGGACTATGGCTACACCTTC
many	TRBV5-6	TRBJ2-1	TRBD1	CASSLVWDRDHEQFF	TGTGCCAGCAGCTTGGTTTGGGACAGGGATCATGAGCAGTTCTTC